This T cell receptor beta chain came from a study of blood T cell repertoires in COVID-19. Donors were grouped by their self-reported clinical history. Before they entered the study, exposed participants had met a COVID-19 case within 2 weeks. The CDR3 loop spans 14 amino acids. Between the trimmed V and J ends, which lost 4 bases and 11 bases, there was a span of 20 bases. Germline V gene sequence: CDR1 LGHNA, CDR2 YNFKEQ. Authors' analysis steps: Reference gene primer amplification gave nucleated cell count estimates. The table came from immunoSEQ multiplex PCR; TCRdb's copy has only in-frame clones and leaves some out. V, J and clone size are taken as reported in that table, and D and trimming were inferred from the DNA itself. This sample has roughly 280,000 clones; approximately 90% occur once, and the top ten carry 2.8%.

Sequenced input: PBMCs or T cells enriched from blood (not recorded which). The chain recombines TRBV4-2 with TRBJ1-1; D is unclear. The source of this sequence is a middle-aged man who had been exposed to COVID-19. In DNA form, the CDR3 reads TGTGCCAGCAGCCTCCCCTCGGAGGGCTTTTTGGCTTTCTTT. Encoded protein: CASSLPSEGFLAFF.